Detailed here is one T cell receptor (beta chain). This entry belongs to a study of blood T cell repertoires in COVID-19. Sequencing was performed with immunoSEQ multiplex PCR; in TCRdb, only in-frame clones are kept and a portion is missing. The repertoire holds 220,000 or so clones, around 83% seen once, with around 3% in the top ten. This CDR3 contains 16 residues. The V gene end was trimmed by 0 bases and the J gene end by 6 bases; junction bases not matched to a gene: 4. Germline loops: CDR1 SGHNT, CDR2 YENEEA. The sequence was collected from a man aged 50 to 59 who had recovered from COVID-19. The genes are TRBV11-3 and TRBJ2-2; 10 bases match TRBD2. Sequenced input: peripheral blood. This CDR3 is CASSLDSGGHPGELFF. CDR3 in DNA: TGTGCCAGCAGCTTAGATAGCGGGGGGCATCCCGGGGAGCTGTTTTTT.